This TCR beta chain was retrieved from a study of T-cell memory formation after mild COVID-19. Study as a whole: TCR clusters were mostly donor specific.

Study-level points and caveats: The appearance of some responding clones in pre-infection memory suggested that cross-reactive memory joined.

TCRdb itself ran the 5' RACE reads through MiXCR, one entry per CDR3 protein. The table records more than 110,000 distinct CDR3 sequences, 20% to 25% of them present only once. This clonotype showed up just a few times. Its antigen is not identified. This CDR3 spans 16 amino acids. V gave up 3 bases and J gave up 1 base, with 13 bases separating them. This receptor was obtained from an adult woman who had mild COVID-19 (a few samples of this study predate the infection). Cell type and time point are not known. The sample was PBMCs or a T cell subset sorted from them (not recorded which). The chain employs TRBV12-3 or TRBV12-4 and TRBJ2-1; D might be TRBD1 (5 bases). CDR3 DNA sequence: TGTGCCAGCAGTTTGTCGGCAGGGCAATCCTACAATGAGCAGTTCTTC. The encoded protein is CASSLSAGQSYNEQFF.